This TCR beta chain was retrieved from a study of CD8 T cells in ankylosing spondylitis. In its sample, this clonotype was seen a few times. TCRdb ran MiXCR on the 5' RACE reads and lists one entry per CDR3 protein. Of just over 350,000 distinct CDR3 sequences listed, about 20% are singletons. V was clipped by 4 bases and J by 3 bases, with 15 bases between them. Germline V gene sequence: CDR1 ENHRY, CDR2 SYGVKD. The CDR3 has 15 amino acids. Material: blood, either unsorted or a sorted T cell fraction (not recorded which). The V and J genes are TRBV10-3 and TRBJ2-5; D assignment may be TRBD1 or TRBD2 (7 bases each). This receptor was identified in a male donor with ankylosing spondylitis or in good health (not recorded which). The CDR3 DNA sequence: TGTGCCATCAGTGGGGGGGGACAGCGAGAAGAGACCCAGTACTTC. Translated: CAISGGGQREETQYF.